Sequencing of this T cell receptor (beta chain) was carried out in a study of T cells in Graves' hyperthyroidism and ophthalmopathy. Germline CDR1 DFQATT, CDR2 SNEGSKA (reference sequence). The V segment lost 0 bases and the J segment 0 bases; nucleotides outside the gene matches: 3. The CDR3 length is 15 residues. TCR beta CDR3 regions were amplified from RNA. HTBI primers drove first-round RT-PCR of the TCR CDR3. One entry per CDR3 protein, called by TCRdb with MiXCR from the multiplex PCR reads. The repertoire holds over 250,000 distinct CDR3 sequences, with approximately 17% as singletons. The specimen sequenced was blood. V is TRBV20-1 and J is TRBJ2-7; 9 bases are shared with TRBD2. The sequence was obtained from a woman aged 55-70 years with Graves' ophthalmopathy. Here the CDR3 reads CSARDGSGSSYEQYF. CDR3 nucleotides: TGCAGTGCTAGAGACGGTAGCGGGAGCTCCTACGAGCAGTACTTC.